A single sample gave rise to the 21 T cell receptor beta chains below, sequenced in a study of vaccination and CD4 T cells after COVID-19. Their antigens remain unidentified. Sequencing of the DNA from cultured CD4+ T cells was carried out with the Oncomine TCR Beta short-read assay. Each CDR3 protein gets one entry after TCRdb re-called the PCR reads with MiXCR. This sample has some 23,000 distinct CDR3 sequences, with approximately 28% found just once. Noted time point: late sampling 161 to 241 days after vaccination in a few convalescent patients. Sample treatment: approximately 11-day PBMC culture with coronavirus spike peptide pools or control peptides (ViraFEST assay). Sequences were derived from CD4+ T cells from blood, cultured in vitro, sampled about 7 months after SARS-CoV-2 vaccination. The source is a human donor who had recovered from COVID-19.

This clonotype occurred many times. This rearrangement joins TRBV15 to TRBJ1-5, with D tentatively TRBD1 (6 bases). This CDR3 is 15 amino acids long. V lost 2 bases to trimming and J lost 3 bases, with 11 bases between them. Germline V gives CDR1 LNHNV, CDR2 YYDKDF (reference sequence). The CDR3 DNA sequence: TGTGCCACCAGCAGATCGGGGGGCGACAATCAGCCCCAGCATTTT. This codes for CATSRSGGDNQPQHF.

This clonotype was counted only a few times. V gene TRBV20-1 combines with J gene TRBJ2-1; 7 bases agree with TRBD2. V lost 3 bases and J lost 3; bases outside the gene matches: 8. This CDR3 is built from 15 residues. Germline lookup yields CDR1 DFQATT and CDR2 SNEGSKA (reference sequence). Here the CDR3 DNA reads TGCAGTGCTAGGGAGCGGGAAATGATCTACAATGAGCAGTTCTTC. This codes for CSAREREMIYNEQFF.

The chain couples TRBV5-5 to TRBJ2-2; 10 positions match TRBD2. Trimming removed 1 base from V and 3 bases from J; junction bases left unmatched: 3. CDR1 is SGHKS, CDR2 YYEKEE, per germline (reference sequence). CDR3 length: 16 amino acids. CDR3 sequence (DNA): TGTGCCAGCAGCTTGTGGCTAGCGGGAGACACCGGGGAGCTGTTTTTT. It encodes CASSLWLAGDTGELFF. The whole variable domain, filled in from reference TRBV5-5 and TRBJ2-2, reads DAGVTQSPTHLIKTRGQQVTLRCSPISGHKSVSWYQQVLGQGPQFIFQYYEKEERGRGNFPDRFSARQFPNYSSELNVNALLLGDSALYLCASSLWLAGDTGELFFGEGSRLTVL.

The V gene is TRBV6-2 or TRBV6-3, the J gene TRBJ1-5, with 10 bases lining up with TRBD1. CDR1 is MNHEY, CDR2 SVGEGT, per germline. The CDR3 is 15 amino acids. V lost 6 bases to trimming and J lost 3 bases; unmatched junction nucleotides: 5. The CDR3 loop reads CASSRQGAPNQPQHF. DNA of the CDR3: TGTGCCAGCAGCCGACAGGGGGCCCCCAATCAGCCCCAGCATTTT.

The J gene is TRBJ2-5, the V gene TRBV5-4; 10 bases match TRBD1. The CDR3 consists of 13 residues. Germline V gene data show CDR1 as SGHNT and CDR2 as YYREEE (reference sequence). With V trimmed by 4 bases and J by 5 bases, 2 bases remained unmatched. The CDR3 region is CASSPGQGETQYF. As DNA, the CDR3 is TGTGCCAGCAGCCCGGGACAGGGGGAGACCCAGTACTTC.

This clonotype was recorded a few times. The genes are TRBV20-1 and TRBJ2-1; TRBD1 is a possible D gene (6 bases). The CDR3 length is 13 residues. Trimming shortened V by 3 bases and J by 9 bases, and 15 bases separated the two germline ends. Per the germline V gene, CDR1 is DFQATT and CDR2 is SNEGSKA (reference sequence). For the CDR3, the DNA is TGCAGTGCTAGGATCGGGACATCACGTGAGCAGTTCTTC. The encoded protein is CSARIGTSREQFF.

The chain couples TRBV28 to TRBJ1-3; D is unclear. CDR1 and CDR2 (germline): MDHEN, SYDVKM. The CDR3 runs 13 residues. Trimming stripped 1 base from V and 4 bases from J, with 5 bases between. Written as DNA, the CDR3 is TGTGCCAGCAGTTTATCGGGGGGAAACACCATATATTTT. Its protein product is CASSLSGGNTIYF.

This clonotype is labeled as medium-sized. The CDR3 region is CATSRDNQPQHF. DNA for the CDR3: TGTGCCACCAGCAGAGACAATCAGCCCCAGCATTTT. V is TRBV15 and J is TRBJ1-5, with D unclear. CDR1 and CDR2 (germline): LNHNV, YYDKDF (reference sequence). V was shortened by 0 bases and J by 3 bases, with 0 bases between the two germline ends. The CDR3 consists of 12 residues. Full variable domain (missing parts from reference TRBV15 and TRBJ1-5): DAMVIQNPRYQVTQFGKPVTLSCSQTLNHNVMYWYQQKSSQAPKLLFHYYDKDFNNEADTPDNFQSRRPNTSFCFLDIRSPGLGDTAMYLCATSRDNQPQHFGDGTRLSIL.

This chain joins TRBV28 and TRBJ1-2, with D possibly being TRBD1 (5 bases). CDR1 and CDR2 (germline): MDHEN, SYDVKM. Trimming took off 3 bases at V and 6 bases at J, with 11 bases between the two ends. The CDR3 runs 13 residues. The CDR3 reads CASSFRGLNGYTF. CDR3 bases: TGTGCCAGCAGTTTCCGGGGACTGAATGGCTACACCTTC.

This clonotype was detected a few times. The chain has TRBV20-1 and TRBJ2-3, with D perhaps matching TRBD1 (5 bases). V was shortened by 6 bases and J by 0 bases, with 16 bases between the two germline ends. The CDR3 sequence is 15 residues long. CDR1 and CDR2 (germline): DFQATT, SNEGSKA (reference sequence). CDR3 loop: CSATGRVLSTDTQYF. CDR3 nucleotide sequence: TGCAGTGCGACCGGCAGGGTGTTGAGCACAGATACGCAGTATTTT.

This chain joins TRBV30 and TRBJ2-7; D call uncertain. V shed 2 bases and J shed 3 bases, with 5 bases lying between them. The CDR3 has 11 amino acids. Germline CDR1 is GTSNPN and CDR2 is SVGIG (reference sequence). Here the CDR3 reads CAWSRVYEQYF. CDR3 bases: TGTGCCTGGAGTAGGGTCTACGAGCAGTACTTC.

CDR3 in DNA: TGTGCCACCAGCAGAGTTGTGAACACTGAAGCTTTCTTT. Translation gives CATSRVVNTEAFF. This chain joins TRBV15 and TRBJ1-1; D remains unclear. The CDR3 extends over 13 amino acids. Germline V CDR1 and CDR2: LNHNV, YYDKDF (reference sequence). V shed 1 base and J shed 0 bases, with 3 bases lying between them. Together with reference TRBV15 and TRBJ1-1, the CDR3 gives the full variable domain: DAMVIQNPRYQVTQFGKPVTLSCSQTLNHNVMYWYQQKSSQAPKLLFHYYDKDFNNEADTPDNFQSRRPNTSFCFLDIRSPGLGDTAMYLCATSRVVNTEAFFGQGTRLTVV.

J is TRBJ2-6 and V is TRBV15, with D unresolved. Trimming stripped 1 base from V and 1 base from J, with 11 bases between. This CDR3 is built from 17 residues. Germline V gene sequence: CDR1 LNHNV, CDR2 YYDKDF (reference sequence). The CDR3 bases are TGTGCCACCAGCAGAGGATCCCGAGTTTCTGGGGCCAACGTCCTGACTTTC. It specifies CATSRGSRVSGANVLTF.

As for this clonotype: The junction does not match germline at one end; this may be a read error. The gene calls are TRBV6-1 and TRBJ1-5; D is possibly TRBD1 (5 bases). The CDR3 extends over 14 amino acids. In germline, CDR1 is MNHNS, CDR2 SASEGT. Here the CDR3 DNA reads TGTGCCGGCAGTGCCAGGGACAGCAATCAGCCCCAGCATTTT. Encoded protein: CAGSARDSNQPQHF.

The chain recombines TRBV28 with TRBJ2-5; D perhaps matches TRBD2 (5 bases). Per the germline V gene, CDR1 is MDHEN and CDR2 is SYDVKM. V lost 2 bases and J lost 4, with 26 bases in between. The CDR3 sequence is 19 residues long. DNA for the CDR3: TGTGCCAGCAGTTTAGCCCCGCAATGGGTAGCGAATAACGGAGAGACCCAGTACTTC. This encodes CASSLAPQWVANNGETQYF.

The V gene is TRBV1, the J gene TRBJ2-1. TRBV1 is annotated as a pseudogene. This CDR3 spans 15 amino acids. As DNA, the CDR3 is TGCACCAGCAGCCGGACCGCACTACGGAACAATGAGCAGTTCTTC. It codes for CTSSRTALRNNEQFF.

The V call is TRBV7-6, the J call TRBJ2-3, with 8 nucleotides matching TRBD1. The CDR3 length is 16 residues. Germline-derived CDR1 and CDR2 are SGHVS and FNYEAQ. V was clipped by 4 bases and J by 4 bases; unmatched bases: 10. The CDR3 nucleotides read TGTGCCAGCAGCTCGCTTTCCGGGACAGGACCAGATACGCAGTATTTT. Translated: CASSSLSGTGPDTQYF.

The gene calls are TRBV28 and TRBJ2-4, with 7 bases identical to TRBD1. This CDR3 is built from 13 residues. V was clipped by 6 bases and J by 6 bases; unmatched bases: 5. Per germline, CDR1 MDHEN and CDR2 SYDVKM. CDR3 nucleotides: TGTGCCAGCAGGACAGGGTCCCTAAACATTCAGTACTTC. Its protein product is CASRTGSLNIQYF.

The V call is TRBV7-2, the J call TRBJ1-5; 8 bases agree with TRBD1. Trimming removed 3 bases from V and 2 bases from J; junction bases left unmatched: 0. CDR1 and CDR2 (germline): SGHTA, FQGNSA. This CDR3 has 14 residues. The CDR3 loop reads CASSLDRGNQPQHF. As DNA, the CDR3 is TGTGCCAGCAGCTTGGACAGGGGCAATCAGCCCCAGCATTTT.

The CDR3 DNA reads TGTGCCAGCATTCGGGACAGGGCATCCACTGAAGCTTTCTTT. This gives the protein CASIRDRASTEAFF. V and J are TRBV6-2 or TRBV6-3 and TRBJ1-1; TRBD1 matches at 9 bases. The germline V gene encodes CDR1 MNHEY and CDR2 SVGEGT. The CDR3 sequence is 14 residues long. The V segment lost 7 bases and the J segment 4 bases; nucleotides outside the gene matches: 7.

The rearrangement uses TRBV20-1 and TRBJ1-1; D perhaps matches TRBD1 (5 bases). This CDR3 is 15 amino acids long. V was pared by 3 bases and J by 5 bases, with 19 bases between. Germline lookup yields CDR1 DFQATT and CDR2 SNEGSKA (reference sequence). CDR3 region: CSARITGFRGTEAFF. The CDR3 DNA reads TGCAGTGCTAGGATAACAGGTTTTCGGGGAACTGAAGCTTTCTTT.